Below, 24 T cell receptor beta chains from the same sample are listed, as sequenced in a study of cytomegalovirus exposure and HLA in healthy donors. Using immunoSEQ multiplex PCR, the repertoire was profiled, and TCRdb retains in-frame clones only, with some absent. The table lists about 360,000 clones, roughly 88% of them singletons, with around 0.8% in the top ten. Sequences were obtained from PBMCs. These TCRs come from a woman between 18 and 29 years old in good health and CMV-seronegative.

The chain combines TRBV7-2 with TRBJ2-5; no clear D. V dropped 1 base and J dropped 6 bases, with 6 bases sitting between them. From germline, CDR1 is SGHTA and CDR2 FQGNSA. The CDR3 loop spans 12 amino acids. As DNA, the CDR3 is TGTGCCAGCAGCTTAGATATTCAGACCCAGTACTTC. Protein: CASSLDIQTQYF.

This clone showed up just once. The rearrangement joins TRBV7-6 to TRBJ1-2, with TRBD1 identical over 7 bases. The CDR3 is 16 residues long. V shed 2 bases, J shed 6 bases, and the junction held 12 bases outside the gene matches. The germline CDR1 and CDR2 sequences are SGHVS and FNYEAQ. The CDR3 reads CASSLTGNRGRDGYTF. The CDR3 region has the DNA TGTGCCAGCAGCTTAACTGGGAACAGGGGACGGGATGGCTACACCTTC.

The chain is built from TRBV6-6 and TRBJ1-1, with 7 bases matching TRBD1. Germline V gene lookup returns CDR1 MNHNY and CDR2 SVGAGI (reference sequence). The length of the CDR3 is 16 residues. J gave up 1 base and V 5 bases, and 10 bases lay outside the gene matches. This chain's CDR3 is CASSTQGRRSNTEAFF. The CDR3 DNA reads as TGTGCCAGCAGTACACAGGGGCGGAGGTCGAACACTGAAGCTTTCTTT.

This chain connects TRBV5-1 to TRBJ2-7; 10 nucleotides agree with TRBD2. This CDR3 spans 14 amino acids. Trimming cost V 3 bases and J 5 bases; bases outside gene matches: 5. Germline CDR1 and CDR2: SGHRS and YFSETQ. As DNA, the CDR3 is TGCGCCAGCAGCTCTCTAGCGGGAGACGACGAGCAGTACTTC. This encodes CASSSLAGDDEQYF.

The chain carries TRBV10-2 and TRBJ2-4; 7 positions agree with TRBD2. Germline lookup yields CDR1 WSHSY and CDR2 SAAADI. The junction had 4 bases not matched to a gene; V was cut back by 6 bases and J by 5 bases. This CDR3 has 13 amino acids. CDR3 nucleotides: TGCGCCAGCAGAGGTCTAGCGGAAAACATTCAGTACTTC. It yields the protein CASRGLAENIQYF.

The genes are TRBV4-1 and TRBJ1-1; maybe TRBD1 (5 bases). Germline lookup yields CDR1 MGHRA and CDR2 YSYEKL. The CDR3 runs to 15 residues. V was clipped by 4 bases and J by 5 bases, with 17 bases between them. CDR3 sequence reads: CASSPPWAGRTEAFF. CDR3 DNA: TGCGCCAGCAGCCCCCCATGGGCAGGGAGGACTGAAGCTTTCTTT.

The chain carries TRBV5-4 and TRBJ1-2; no definite D call. Deletions cut 2 bases from V and 8 bases from J, with 22 bases between. This CDR3 has 16 amino acids. Germline V gene sequence: CDR1 SGHNT, CDR2 YYREEE (reference sequence). CDR3 DNA sequence: TGTGCCAGCAGCTTAATTGGGCAGCTCGCAACTCTAGGCTACACCTTC. This codes for CASSLIGQLATLGYTF.

The CDR3 spells CASSPGTGVEQYF. The CDR3 DNA follows: TGTGCCAGCTCACCCGGGACAGGGGTAGAGCAGTACTTC. The gene calls are TRBV18 and TRBJ2-7; 10 nucleotides match TRBD1. CDR1 and CDR2 (germline): KGHSH, LQKENI. The J segment lost 7 bases and the V segment lost 3 bases, leaving 3 bases of the junction unmatched. This CDR3 spans 13 amino acids.

The chain combines TRBV27 with TRBJ1-2; D may be TRBD1 (6 bases). This CDR3 contains 16 residues. The V and J ends lost 6 bases and 2 bases respectively, with 19 bases between them. CDR1 and CDR2 from the germline V gene are MNHEY and SMNVEV (reference sequence). The CDR3 DNA is TGTGCCAGCAGACGCACCCCAAAGACAGGAAACTATGGCTACACCTTC. Its protein is CASRRTPKTGNYGYTF.

This clone has a handful of counts. The chain uses TRBV7-9 and TRBJ2-7, with 12 bases identical to TRBD1. Germline-derived CDR1 and CDR2 are SEHNR and FQNEAQ (reference sequence). The CDR3 runs 15 residues. With V trimmed by 3 bases and J by 2 bases, 2 bases remained unmatched. This CDR3 reads CASSLRDRGPYEQYF. The CDR3 DNA follows: TGTGCCAGCAGCTTGAGGGACAGGGGGCCCTACGAGCAGTACTTC. The full variable domain, completed using reference TRBV7-9 and TRBJ2-7, is DTGVSQNPRHKITKRGQNVTFRCDPISEHNRLYWYRQTLGQGPEFLTYFQNEAQLEKSRLLSDRFSAERPKGSFSTLEIQRTEQGDSAMYLCASSLRDRGPYEQYFGPGTRLTVT.

The V and J genes are TRBV9 and TRBJ2-7; D may be TRBD1 (6 bases). V lost 0 bases and J lost 4, with 14 bases in between. The CDR3 consists of 15 residues. CDR1 is SGDLS, CDR2 YYNGEE, per germline. The CDR3 coding sequence is TGTGCCAGCAGCGTAGGATCCTCAGGGGAGTACGAGCAGTACTTC. The encoded protein is CASSVGSSGEYEQYF.

The rearrangement joins TRBV28 to TRBJ1-1; the match to TRBD1 covers 8 bases. This CDR3 has 15 amino acids. Germline CDR1 is MDHEN and CDR2 is SYDVKM. V trimming: 5 bases; J trimming: 0 bases; junction bases outside the gene matches: 5. CDR3 sequence (DNA): TGTGCCAGCAGTCCCGGGGACAGGTTGAACACTGAAGCTTTCTTT. Protein product: CASSPGDRLNTEAFF.

The V and J genes are TRBV27 and TRBJ2-3; 11 bases fit TRBD2. This CDR3 spans 15 amino acids. The germline V gene encodes CDR1 MNHEY and CDR2 SMNVEV (reference sequence). J lost 4 bases, V lost 2 bases, and 2 bases had no gene match. The CDR3: CASSLGGLAADTQYF. The DNA of the CDR3 is TGTGCCAGCAGTTTAGGGGGACTAGCGGCAGATACGCAGTATTTT.

As DNA, the CDR3 is TGTGCCTGGAGTAGGGGGCTAGCGGGAGACAGGGAGACCCAGTACTTC. Translated, it gives CAWSRGLAGDRETQYF. The gene calls are TRBV30 and TRBJ2-5; TRBD2 matches at 10 bases. The V segment lost 2 bases and the J segment 5 bases; nucleotides outside the gene matches: 11. The CDR3 sequence is 16 residues long. Germline V gives CDR1 GTSNPN, CDR2 SVGIG (reference sequence).

The V call is TRBV7-6, the J call TRBJ2-1; a possible D gene is TRBD1 (6 bases). Trimming took 3 bases from V and 2 from J, leaving 11 bases between them. The CDR3 consists of 15 residues. Germline CDR1 is SGHVS and CDR2 is FNYEAQ. The CDR3 bases are TGTGCCAGCAGCTTCCAAGACAGGACCTACAATGAGCAGTTCTTC. This translates into CASSFQDRTYNEQFF.

This chain links TRBV27 with TRBJ2-5, with D tentatively TRBD1 (6 bases). This CDR3 spans 13 amino acids. From germline, CDR1 is MNHEY and CDR2 SMNVEV (reference sequence). V lost 6 bases and J lost 4, with 12 bases in between. Here the CDR3 reads CASRALGGETQYF. The CDR3 nucleotides are TGTGCCAGCAGGGCCTTAGGGGGAGAGACCCAGTACTTC.

The CDR3 sequence: CASSLDGGRDTQYF. As DNA, the CDR3 is TGCGCCAGCAGCTTGGATGGGGGCCGTGATACGCAGTATTTT. V and J are TRBV5-1 and TRBJ2-3; TRBD1 is a possible D gene (6 bases). The CDR3 runs 14 residues. Trimming shortened V by 0 bases and J by 6 bases, and 11 bases separated the two germline ends. In germline, CDR1 is SGHRS, CDR2 YFSETQ.

This chain joins TRBV27 and TRBJ2-2; 10 bases fit TRBD2. The CDR3 contains 21 residues. V dropped 3 bases and J dropped 1; count of bases not matched to a gene: 17. The germline V gene has CDR1 MNHEY and CDR2 SMNVEV (reference sequence). CDR3 sequence reads: CASSFIPSGRPRRENTGELFF. The CDR3 DNA follows: TGTGCCAGCAGTTTCATCCCTAGCGGGAGACCCCGTCGGGAGAACACCGGGGAGCTGTTTTTT.

Remarks on this clone: One end of the junction does not line up with germline, which may come from a read error. The chain carries TRBV7-9 and TRBJ2-4, with a weak D call TRBD2 (6 bases). The CDR3 runs 14 residues. Germline values: CDR1 SEHNR, CDR2 FQNEAQ (reference sequence). The CDR3 spells CASSLARSPNIQYF. As DNA, the CDR3 is TGTGCCAGCAGCCTAGCGAGATCTCCTAACATTCAGTACTTC.

The chain recombines TRBV28 with TRBJ2-3, with TRBD1 identical over 10 bases. The V gene end was trimmed by 2 bases and the J gene end by 6 bases; junction bases not matched to a gene: 11. The CDR3 has 17 amino acids. Germline loops: CDR1 MDHEN, CDR2 SYDVKM. Written as DNA, the CDR3 is TGTGCCAGCAGTTTAGGGTTTGGGACAGGGGCAGAGGATACGCAGTATTTT. Amino acids: CASSLGFGTGAEDTQYF.

This clone has only a few counts. The rearrangement joins TRBV7-3 to TRBJ2-2; TRBD1 is a possible D gene (6 bases). Germline CDR1 and CDR2: SGHTA and FQGTGA. CDR3 length: 17 amino acids. With 4 bases removed from V and 5 bases from J, the gap between germline ends came to 20 bases. CDR3 residues: CASSSHTPEGETGELFF. The CDR3 DNA sequence: TGTGCCAGCAGCTCCCATACTCCAGAGGGGGAAACCGGGGAGCTGTTTTTT.

The chain employs TRBV27 and TRBJ2-3; D might be TRBD2 (6 bases). Trimming pared 5 bases from V and 2 bases from J, leaving 14 bases between. This CDR3 spans 15 amino acids. The germline V gene encodes CDR1 MNHEY and CDR2 SMNVEV (reference sequence). DNA of the CDR3: TGTGCCAGCAGTCCCGGGACTCGTTACACAGATACGCAGTATTTT. Translating gives CASSPGTRYTDTQYF.

The chain uses TRBV30 and TRBJ2-6; maybe TRBD1 (6 bases). Trimming cost V 2 bases and J 4 bases, with 9 bases left between them. The length of the CDR3 is 14 residues. From germline, CDR1 is GTSNPN and CDR2 SVGIG (reference sequence). In DNA form, the CDR3 reads TGTGCCTGGAGTATCAGGGGCGGGGCCAACGTCCTGACTTTC. This gives the protein CAWSIRGGANVLTF. Supplemented by reference TRBV30 and TRBJ2-6, the full variable domain reads SQTIHQWPATLVQPVGSPLSLECTVEGTSNPNLYWYRQAAGRGLQLLFYSVGIGQISSEVPQNLSASRPQDRQFILSSKKLLLSDSGFYLCAWSIRGGANVLTFGAGSRLTVL.

The chain combines TRBV9 with TRBJ1-1, with 10 bases identical to TRBD1. This CDR3 has 13 residues. The germline CDR1 and CDR2 sequences are SGDLS and YYNGEE. Losses at the gene ends were 4 bases for V and 5 bases for J; bases not matched to a gene: 2. The CDR3 DNA reads as TGTGCCAGCAGCCGGACAGGGGGTACTGAAGCTTTCTTT. Translation: CASSRTGGTEAFF.